A selection of T cell receptor beta chains follows, all from one sample in a study of blood T cell repertoires in COVID-19. The protocol was immunoSEQ multiplex PCR, while the TCRdb copy is restricted to in-frame clones and leaves out a portion. The sample comprises about 300,000 clones, more than 75% of which are singletons, and about 4.2% rests with the top ten. Sequenced material: PBMCs or T cells enriched from blood (not recorded which). These receptors all stem from a young man who had recovered from COVID-19. CDR3s include the opening cysteine and the closing phenylalanine or tryptophan. Each record gives: CDR3 length, V gene, J gene, D gene, CDR3 protein, CDR3 DNA. The D gene is left open where the match is weak.

15	TRBV9	TRBJ1-3	TRBD1	CASSVGPGQGNTIYF	TGTGCCAGCAGCGTAGGACCGGGACAGGGGAACACCATATATTTT
17	TRBV13	TRBJ2-3	TRBD2	CASSSRELAGSTDTQYF	TGTGCCAGCAGCTCACGTGAACTAGCGGGTAGCACAGATACGCAGTATTTT
12	TRBV18	TRBJ1-2	-	CASSYRDSGYTF	TGTGCCAGCTCGTACCGGGACTCTGGCTACACCTTC
14	TRBV6-5	TRBJ1-1	TRBD1	CASSYTGQGAEAFF	TGTGCCAGCAGTTACACGGGACAGGGGGCGGAGGCTTTCTTT
16	TRBV18	TRBJ1-5	TRBD1	CASSPGQGGNSQPQHF	TGTGCCAGCTCACCGGGACAGGGAGGCAACAGTCAGCCCCAGCATTTT
15	TRBV19	TRBJ2-1	TRBD1	CASSISGQGLNEQFF	TGTGCCAGTAGTATTTCCGGACAGGGATTGAATGAGCAGTTCTTC
12	TRBV27	TRBJ2-7	-	CASGRVTYEQYF	TGTGCCAGCGGCAGGGTGACCTACGAGCAGTACTTC
16	TRBV5-4	TRBJ2-1	TRBD2	CASSFLSGSSYNEQFF	TGTGCCAGCAGCTTCCTTAGCGGGAGCTCCTACAATGAGCAGTTCTTC
13	TRBV30	TRBJ1-1	TRBD1	CAWRETGVTEAFF	TGTGCCTGGAGGGAGACAGGGGTCACTGAAGCTTTCTTT
13	TRBV30	TRBJ1-4	-	CAWSMSGSEKLFF	TGTGCCTGGAGTATGTCAGGGTCTGAAAAACTGTTTTTT
16	TRBV7-9	TRBJ1-1	-	CASRIKGGGMNTEAFF	TGTGCCAGCAGGATCAAAGGGGGGGGGATGAACACTGAAGCTTTCTTT
14	TRBV2	TRBJ2-7	TRBD1	CAIYSGQGSYEQYF	TGTGCCATCTACTCGGGACAGGGTTCCTACGAGCAGTACTTC
14	TRBV19	TRBJ1-2	-	CASSVSQGGYGYTF	TGTGCCAGTAGTGTATCCCAGGGTGGCTATGGCTACACCTTC
12	TRBV12-3/TRBV12-4	TRBJ2-1	-	CASTMGGPGEFF	TGTGCCAGCACCATGGGGGGGCCCGGGGAGTTCTTC
17	TRBV6-1	TRBJ1-4	TRBD1	CASSEWSGGAGSEKLFF	TGTGCCAGCAGTGAATGGTCAGGGGGCGCGGGGAGTGAAAAACTGTTTTTT
12	TRBV6-1	TRBJ1-1	-	CASSERAGLAFF	TGTGCCAGCAGTGAAAGGGCGGGGTTGGCTTTCTTT
15	TRBV9	TRBJ1-1	TRBD1	CASSVAKGTGTEAFF	TGTGCCAGCAGCGTAGCTAAAGGGACAGGAACTGAAGCTTTCTTT
13	TRBV6-1	TRBJ2-4	-	CASSEIGVDIQYF	TGTGCCAGCAGTGAAATAGGGGTGGACATTCAGTACTTC
13	TRBV9	TRBJ2-3	TRBD2	CASSTSWTDTQYF	TGTGCCAGCTCGACTAGCTGGACAGATACGCAGTATTTT
14	TRBV27	TRBJ1-2	-	CASSPFDSYYGYTF	TGTGCCAGCAGTCCGTTCGACAGTTACTATGGCTACACCTTC
15	TRBV28	TRBJ1-2	-	CASSLYPLRSSGYTF	TGTGCCAGCAGTTTATACCCCCTCCGCAGTAGCGGCTACACCTTC
14	TRBV4-2	TRBJ2-3	-	CASSPGLEPDTQYF	TGTGCCAGCAGCCCCGGACTCGAACCAGATACGCAGTATTTT
13	TRBV2	TRBJ1-1	-	CASSTQGNTEAFF	TGTGCCAGCAGTACACAGGGGAACACTGAAGCTTTCTTT
15	TRBV5-4	TRBJ1-4	-	CASSWRGSEEEKLFF	TGTGCCAGCAGCTGGCGGGGGAGTGAGGAGGAAAAACTGTTTTTT
12	TRBV23-1	TRBJ2-7	-	CARTGMTYEQYF	TGCGCCAGAACCGGGATGACCTACGAGCAGTACTTC
15	TRBV5-6	TRBJ1-1	TRBD1	CASSYGQGVDTEAFF	TGTGCCAGCAGCTACGGACAGGGGGTTGACACTGAAGCTTTCTTT
14	TRBV29-1	TRBJ2-3	TRBD1	CSVDQGAVQDTQYF	TGCAGCGTTGACCAGGGGGCAGTTCAAGATACGCAGTATTTT